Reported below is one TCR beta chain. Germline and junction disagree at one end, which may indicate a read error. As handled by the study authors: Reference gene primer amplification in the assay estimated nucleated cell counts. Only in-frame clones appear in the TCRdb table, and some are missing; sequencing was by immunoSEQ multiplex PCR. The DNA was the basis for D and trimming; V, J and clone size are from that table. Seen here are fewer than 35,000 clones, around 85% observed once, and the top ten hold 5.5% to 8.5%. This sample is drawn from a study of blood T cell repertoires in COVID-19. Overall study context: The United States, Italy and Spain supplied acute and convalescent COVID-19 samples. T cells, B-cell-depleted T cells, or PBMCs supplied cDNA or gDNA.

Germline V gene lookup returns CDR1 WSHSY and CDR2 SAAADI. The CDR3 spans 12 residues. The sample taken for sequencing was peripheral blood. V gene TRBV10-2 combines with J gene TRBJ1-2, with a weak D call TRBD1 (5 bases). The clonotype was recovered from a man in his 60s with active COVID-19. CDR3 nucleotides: TGCGCCAGCAGTGAGGGGGGTACCGGGACTCACTTC. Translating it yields CASSEGGTGTHF.